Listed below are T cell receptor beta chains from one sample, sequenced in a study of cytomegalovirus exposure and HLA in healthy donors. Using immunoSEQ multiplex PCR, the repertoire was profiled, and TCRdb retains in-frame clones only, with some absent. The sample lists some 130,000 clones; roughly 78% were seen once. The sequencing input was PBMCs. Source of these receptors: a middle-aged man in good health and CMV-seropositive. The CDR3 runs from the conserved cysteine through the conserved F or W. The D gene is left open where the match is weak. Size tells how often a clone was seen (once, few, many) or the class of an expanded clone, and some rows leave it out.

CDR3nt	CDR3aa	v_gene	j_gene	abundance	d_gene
TGTGCCAGCGTCCCCTCGGGACACCCGACCTACGAGCAGTACTTC	CASVPSGHPTYEQYF	TRBV11-1	TRBJ2-7	.	.
TGTGCCTGGAGTGGAGGAACCTACGAGCAGTACTTC	CAWSGGTYEQYF	TRBV30	TRBJ2-7	.	.
TGTGCCAGCAGCTCGACAGGATACACAGATACGCAGTATTTT	CASSSTGYTDTQYF	TRBV11-2	TRBJ2-3	.	.
TGTGCCTGGAGTGTAATTAGTTCCGGGGAGCTGTTTTTT	CAWSVISSGELFF	TRBV30	TRBJ2-2	.	.
TGTGCCAGCTGGCGGGAGCGAGGCGCAGATACGCAGTATTTT	CASWRERGADTQYF	TRBV2	TRBJ2-3	few	TRBD2
TGTGCCAGCAGCTTAGTTTACGGCAATGAGCAGTTCTTC	CASSLVYGNEQFF	TRBV11-2	TRBJ2-1	.	.
TGTGCCTGGAGTGGGCTAGCGGGCCACACAGATACGCAGTATTTT	CAWSGLAGHTDTQYF	TRBV30	TRBJ2-3	few	TRBD2
TGTGCCAGCAGTGACACCCGGACAGGGGCCCCAATCTATGGCTACACCTTC	CASSDTRTGAPIYGYTF	TRBV25-1	TRBJ1-2	.	TRBD1
TGTGCCATCGGGGTCGGGGAGACCCAGTACTTC	CAIGVGETQYF	TRBV19	TRBJ2-5	.	.
TGTGCCAGCAGCATCCAGGGACACCCACTTACCCCCACCGGGGAGCTGTTTTTT	CASSIQGHPLTPTGELFF	TRBV5-4	TRBJ2-2	once	.
TGTGCCAGCAGTGACTCTCCCGTCGGCGGCGAGCAGTACTTC	CASSDSPVGGEQYF	TRBV6-4	TRBJ2-7	few	.
TGTGCCAGCAGCTTTCCCCCCGGGACAGGGGATGAAAAACTGTTTTTT	CASSFPPGTGDEKLFF	TRBV7-9	TRBJ1-4	once	TRBD1
TGTGCCAGCAGCTCTACGGACAGGGGACGAAACACCATATATTTT	CASSSTDRGRNTIYF	TRBV7-2	TRBJ1-3	.	TRBD1
TGCGCCAGCAGTGTTGCTAGCGGCTACGCCGGGGAGCTGTTTTTT	CASSVASGYAGELFF	TRBV10-1	TRBJ2-2	.	TRBD2
TGTGCCAGCAGCGACACCGGGACTAGGACCTACAATGAGCAGTTCTTC	CASSDTGTRTYNEQFF	TRBV11-2	TRBJ2-1	once	TRBD2
TGTGCCAGCAGCTTAGATGGGGCCTACCAGGGCGATACGCAGTATTTT	CASSLDGAYQGDTQYF	TRBV11-3	TRBJ2-3	.	.
TGTGCCAGCACCCCAACGCTAGCGGCCTACAATGAGCAGTTCTTC	CASTPTLAAYNEQFF	TRBV28	TRBJ2-1	.	TRBD2
TGTGCCAGCATCCCGGGGGGGCGACACGAGCAGTACTTC	CASIPGGRHEQYF	TRBV7-9	TRBJ2-7	.	TRBD2
TGTGCCTGGTCAGGACAGGGGAGGAGTAGGCATAGCAATCAGCCCCAGCATTTT	CAWSGQGRSRHSNQPQHF	TRBV30	TRBJ1-5	.	TRBD1
TGCGCCAGCAGCCCCCCGACAGGCCGGAACACTGAAGCTTTCTTT	CASSPPTGRNTEAFF	TRBV5-1	TRBJ1-1	.	.
TGCGCCAGCAGCTTGGTGACTAGCGGGTCCCCCGGGGAGCTGTTTTTT	CASSLVTSGSPGELFF	TRBV5-1	TRBJ2-2	.	TRBD2
TGTGCCAGCAGTCGTTTAGGCTCGGGAGGGATCTCTAGCACAGATACGCAGTATTTT	CASSRLGSGGISSTDTQYF	TRBV27	TRBJ2-3	few	TRBD2